Listed below are T cell receptor beta chains from one sample, sequenced in a study of T cell repertoires in cytomegalovirus infection. TCRdb recomputed calls from the reads with MiXCR, one row per CDR3 protein. The data contain about 310,000 distinct CDR3 sequences, approximately 25% of them singletons. These receptors' targets are unknown. Sequences were derived from cultured PBMCs, sampled from culture after CMV antigen stimulation. These receptors came from a human donor in good health (CMV status not recorded). Some clones in this sample may be carry-over from other donors' samples. The CDR3 runs from the conserved cysteine through the conserved F or W. A D gene is named only where the DNA matches it firmly. For some rows the clone size is stated as once, few or many, or as a class when expanded; others skip it.

v_call	clone_size	d_call	j_call	cdr3_nt	cdr3_aa
TRBV5-6	many	TRBD2	TRBJ2-5	TGTGCCAGCAGCTTACCCAGCGGGAGGAAAGAGACCCAGTACTTC	CASSLPSGRKETQYF
TRBV7-2	many	-	TRBJ2-1	TGTGCCAGCAGCTTAGCGGCTAGAAGCTCCTACAATGAGCAGTTCTTC	CASSLAARSSYNEQFF
TRBV25-1	-	TRBD2	TRBJ2-1	TGTGCCAGCAGTGAGTGGACTAGCGGGAGCAACGAGCAGTTCTTC	CASSEWTSGSNEQFF
TRBV7-8	-	-	TRBJ2-5	TGTGCCAGCAGCCGTTATACCGAGACCCAGTACTTC	CASSRYTETQYF
TRBV7-2	many	-	TRBJ1-5	TGTGCCAGCACACGAAACAATCAGCCCCAGCATTTT	CASTRNNQPQHF
TRBV7-2	many	-	TRBJ2-3	TGTGCCAGCTCAAAGGGGGGAAGCGCAGATACGCAGTATTTT	CASSKGGSADTQYF
TRBV7-6	few	-	TRBJ2-1	TGTGCCAGCAGCCGCCAGATCGGGCTAGTAGGCAATGAGCAGTTCTTC	CASSRQIGLVGNEQFF
TRBV12-3/TRBV12-4	few	-	TRBJ1-4	TGTGCCAGCAGTCCTACGACCGGAACTAATGAAAAACTGTTTTTT	CASSPTTGTNEKLFF
TRBV7-2	many	TRBD1	TRBJ2-2	TGTGCCAGCAGTTCCAGGACAGGGGGCGCGAACACCGGGGAGCTGTTTTTT	CASSSRTGGANTGELFF
TRBV7-9	-	TRBD1	TRBJ2-7	TGTGCCAGCAGCTTAACTACTCAGGGGGTGATGGCCTACGAGCAGTACTTC	CASSLTTQGVMAYEQYF